This is a list of T cell receptor beta chains from one sample in a study of T cells in Graves' hyperthyroidism and ophthalmopathy. TCRdb reprocessed the multiplex PCR reads with MiXCR, giving one entry per CDR3 protein. This sample has 550,000 to 700,000 distinct CDR3 sequences, with roughly 50% found just once. Sequenced material: peripheral blood or thyroid tissue (not recorded which). The source of these receptors is an adult woman with Graves' disease, either hyperthyroidism or ophthalmopathy (not recorded which). Both conserved end residues are part of each CDR3. A D gene is named only where the DNA matches it firmly. Only part of the rows carry a size: once, few, many, or a class if the clone is expanded.

abundance: many; v_gene: TRBV10-2; j_gene: TRBJ2-7; d_gene: TRBD2; CDR3nt: TGCGCCAGCAGAGTAGCGGGAGCGCCGAACTACGAGCAGTACTTC; CDR3aa: CASRVAGAPNYEQYF
abundance: few; v_gene: TRBV7-9; j_gene: TRBJ1-2; d_gene: -; CDR3nt: TGTGCCAGCAGCTTAGCGGCAGGGAGAGGCTATGGCTACACCTTC; CDR3aa: CASSLAAGRGYGYTF
abundance: many; v_gene: TRBV5-1; j_gene: TRBJ2-2; d_gene: TRBD2; CDR3nt: TGCGCCAGCAGCTCATTAAGCGGGACGAACGCCGGGGAGCTGTTTTTT; CDR3aa: CASSSLSGTNAGELFF
abundance: many; v_gene: TRBV11-2; j_gene: TRBJ1-5; d_gene: -; CDR3nt: TGTGCCAGCAGCTTAAACAGGGTAGGACGTGGCAATCAGCCCCAGCATTTT; CDR3aa: CASSLNRVGRGNQPQHF
abundance: many; v_gene: TRBV6-5; j_gene: TRBJ1-5; d_gene: -; CDR3nt: TGTGCCAGCAGTTTGAGAGGGGAGGGGCCCCAGCATTTT; CDR3aa: CASSLRGEGPQHF
abundance: many; v_gene: TRBV5-6; j_gene: TRBJ1-5; d_gene: -; CDR3nt: TGTGCCAGCAGTGGGGGGCCTTCCGATCAGCCCCAGCATTTT; CDR3aa: CASSGGPSDQPQHF
abundance: many; v_gene: TRBV11-2; j_gene: TRBJ1-3; d_gene: -; CDR3nt: TGTGCCAGCAGCTTTACAGGCGCCTCTGGAAACACCATATATTTT; CDR3aa: CASSFTGASGNTIYF
abundance: few; v_gene: TRBV5-5; j_gene: TRBJ2-6; d_gene: -; CDR3nt: TGTGCCAGCAGCTTCATCGCCTCTGGGGCCAACGTCCTGACTTTC; CDR3aa: CASSFIASGANVLTF
abundance: -; v_gene: TRBV7-2; j_gene: TRBJ1-1; d_gene: -; CDR3nt: TGTGCCAGCAGGTTCAGCCCCCAGGGTACGCGAGCTTTCTTT; CDR3aa: CASRFSPQGTRAFF
abundance: -; v_gene: TRBV4-1; j_gene: TRBJ2-3; d_gene: -; CDR3nt: TGCGCCAGCAGCCAGAATAGTGTGGATACGCAGTATTTT; CDR3aa: CASSQNSVDTQYF
abundance: -; v_gene: TRBV2; j_gene: TRBJ1-1; d_gene: TRBD1; CDR3nt: TGTGCCAGCAGTGCTGGTACAGGGGGCGCGACTGAAGCTTTCTTT; CDR3aa: CASSAGTGGATEAFF
abundance: -; v_gene: TRBV28; j_gene: TRBJ1-2; d_gene: -; CDR3nt: TGTGCCGCATATACGCGGGCGGAAAAAGCGCTATTCTATGGCTACACCTTC; CDR3aa: CAAYTRAEKALFYGYTF
abundance: many; v_gene: TRBV14; j_gene: TRBJ2-7; d_gene: -; CDR3nt: TGTGCCAGCAGCCCTTCGGGCCACGAGCAGTACTTC; CDR3aa: CASSPSGHEQYF
abundance: -; v_gene: TRBV5-1; j_gene: TRBJ1-2; d_gene: TRBD1; CDR3nt: TGCGCCAGCAGCTTGGTAGGGACAGGGCTGGACTATGGCTACACCTTC; CDR3aa: CASSLVGTGLDYGYTF
abundance: -; v_gene: TRBV29-1; j_gene: TRBJ2-5; d_gene: TRBD2; CDR3nt: TGCAGCGTTTCCCTGCTAGCGGGGGCGGAAAAGACCCAGTACTTC; CDR3aa: CSVSLLAGAEKTQYF
abundance: -; v_gene: TRBV7-9; j_gene: TRBJ2-7; d_gene: -; CDR3nt: TGTGCCAGCGGTTTCAGGATAGGTGAGCAGTACTTC; CDR3aa: CASGFRIGEQYF
abundance: once; v_gene: TRBV9; j_gene: TRBJ1-1; d_gene: -; CDR3nt: TGTGCCAGCAGCGTAGGGCACCAGAACACTGAAGCTTTCTTT; CDR3aa: CASSVGHQNTEAFF
abundance: few; v_gene: TRBV18; j_gene: TRBJ1-2; d_gene: TRBD1; CDR3nt: TGTGCCAGCTCACCCTCTTGGAGGGACAGGGGCTATGGCTACACCTTC; CDR3aa: CASSPSWRDRGYGYTF
abundance: -; v_gene: TRBV10-3; j_gene: TRBJ1-2; d_gene: TRBD1; CDR3nt: TGTGCCATCAGTGAGCCTTGGACAGGGGGAGGCTACACCTTC; CDR3aa: CAISEPWTGGGYTF
abundance: many; v_gene: TRBV25-1; j_gene: TRBJ1-1; d_gene: -; CDR3nt: TGTGCCAGCGGCGGTTACAGCGGGGGGACTGAAGCTTTCTTT; CDR3aa: CASGGYSGGTEAFF
abundance: -; v_gene: TRBV28; j_gene: TRBJ2-7; d_gene: TRBD2; CDR3nt: TGTGCCAGCAGCGCGGGACTAGGGTTCGACGAGCAGTACTTC; CDR3aa: CASSAGLGFDEQYF
abundance: once; v_gene: TRBV15; j_gene: TRBJ2-7; d_gene: -; CDR3nt: TGTGCCGCCAGCACCGGTGGAGGGACCTACGAGCAGTACTTC; CDR3aa: CAASTGGGTYEQYF
abundance: many; v_gene: TRBV7-9; j_gene: TRBJ2-2; d_gene: TRBD1; CDR3nt: TGTGCCAGCAGCCTACGGACAGGGAAGAACACCGGGGAGCTGTTTTTT; CDR3aa: CASSLRTGKNTGELFF
abundance: -; v_gene: TRBV7-6; j_gene: TRBJ1-6; d_gene: -; CDR3nt: TGTGCCAGCAGCCAATTAGCGGGGGATTCACCCCTCCACTTT; CDR3aa: CASSQLAGDSPLHF
abundance: -; v_gene: TRBV29-1; j_gene: TRBJ2-5; d_gene: TRBD1; CDR3nt: TGCAGCGTCGCCCAAACAGGGGGCATGGAGACCCAGTACTTC; CDR3aa: CSVAQTGGMETQYF
abundance: many; v_gene: TRBV4-1; j_gene: TRBJ1-5; d_gene: -; CDR3nt: TGCGCCAGCAGCCAGATAGTTCGGCAGGACTCGAGAAGTCAGCCCCAGCATTTT; CDR3aa: CASSQIVRQDSRSQPQHF
abundance: once; v_gene: TRBV20-1; j_gene: TRBJ2-5; d_gene: -; CDR3nt: TGCAGTGCTAGAGGGCCGATGAAGAGGGATCAGCCCCAGTACTTC; CDR3aa: CSARGPMKRDQPQYF
abundance: -; v_gene: TRBV4-1; j_gene: TRBJ2-6; d_gene: TRBD2; CDR3nt: TGCGCCAGCAGCCAAGGCGGACTAGCGGGGAACTCTGGGGCCAACGTCCTGACTTTC; CDR3aa: CASSQGGLAGNSGANVLTF
abundance: once; v_gene: TRBV24-1; j_gene: TRBJ2-5; d_gene: -; CDR3nt: TGTGCCACGGGAACCCAAGAGACCCAGTACTTC; CDR3aa: CATGTQETQYF
abundance: -; v_gene: TRBV7-6; j_gene: TRBJ1-3; d_gene: TRBD1; CDR3nt: TGTGCCAGCAGCGAACGCGACAGGGGGAACACCATATATTTT; CDR3aa: CASSERDRGNTIYF
abundance: many; v_gene: TRBV7-9; j_gene: TRBJ2-7; d_gene: TRBD1; CDR3nt: TGTGCCAGCAGCTTGGGGACAGGGTTCTACGAGCAGTACTTC; CDR3aa: CASSLGTGFYEQYF
abundance: many; v_gene: TRBV20-1; j_gene: TRBJ1-2; d_gene: -; CDR3nt: TGCAGTGCTGGGACGAACTATGGCTACACCTTC; CDR3aa: CSAGTNYGYTF
abundance: -; v_gene: TRBV7-8; j_gene: TRBJ2-5; d_gene: -; CDR3nt: TGTGCCAGCAGCGTACCGGACAGAATAGAGACCCAGTACTTC; CDR3aa: CASSVPDRIETQYF
abundance: -; v_gene: TRBV15; j_gene: TRBJ1-5; d_gene: -; CDR3nt: TGTGCCACCAGCAGCCAAGGAAATTTCGACCGGCAGCCCCAGCATTTT; CDR3aa: CATSSQGNFDRQPQHF
abundance: -; v_gene: TRBV7-2; j_gene: TRBJ1-3; d_gene: -; CDR3nt: TGTGCCAGCAGCTTAATGGGGACCAGATCGGACACCATATATTTT; CDR3aa: CASSLMGTRSDTIYF
abundance: -; v_gene: TRBV20-1; j_gene: TRBJ2-7; d_gene: TRBD2; CDR3nt: TGCAGTGCAGCCTCGGCGGGAGGGACCTACGAGCAGTACTTC; CDR3aa: CSAASAGGTYEQYF
abundance: -; v_gene: TRBV7-9; j_gene: TRBJ2-1; d_gene: -; CDR3nt: TGTGCCAGCAGCCCCCAACGATCTGACGATGAGCAGTTCTTC; CDR3aa: CASSPQRSDDEQFF
abundance: -; v_gene: TRBV10-3; j_gene: TRBJ2-2; d_gene: -; CDR3nt: TGTGCCATCAGTGAAACAGGGAACACCGGGGAGCTGTCTTGG; CDR3aa: CAISETGNTGELSW
abundance: -; v_gene: TRBV7-8; j_gene: TRBJ1-5; d_gene: -; CDR3nt: TGTGCCAGCAGCACAAGGGAACAAGGGCCCCAGCATTTT; CDR3aa: CASSTREQGPQHF
abundance: -; v_gene: TRBV19; j_gene: TRBJ2-7; d_gene: -; CDR3nt: TGTGCCAGTAGTATGCCCGGCAGGGATTACGAGCAGTACTTC; CDR3aa: CASSMPGRDYEQYF
abundance: many; v_gene: TRBV11-1; j_gene: TRBJ2-7; d_gene: TRBD2; CDR3nt: TGTGCCAGCAGCCCCCACCGGGGACTAGCGGGAGTACTCGAGCAGTACTTC; CDR3aa: CASSPHRGLAGVLEQYF
abundance: -; v_gene: TRBV5-1; j_gene: TRBJ2-7; d_gene: -; CDR3nt: TGCGCCAGCAGGCCAACCGGGACTCCGTCCTACGAGCAGTACTTC; CDR3aa: CASRPTGTPSYEQYF
abundance: -; v_gene: TRBV7-9; j_gene: TRBJ2-7; d_gene: -; CDR3nt: TGTGCCAGCAGCCCCAGGGTTGGGGGAGACGAGCAGTACTTC; CDR3aa: CASSPRVGGDEQYF
abundance: many; v_gene: TRBV12-3/TRBV12-4; j_gene: TRBJ1-1; d_gene: -; CDR3nt: TGTGCCAGCAGTTTGTGGACATCTCATTCGGCTTTCTTT; CDR3aa: CASSLWTSHSAFF
abundance: many; v_gene: TRBV7-9; j_gene: TRBJ1-3; d_gene: -; CDR3nt: TGTGCCAGCAGCTTACTGTTCGGGGCTACCTCTGGAAACACCATATATTTT; CDR3aa: CASSLLFGATSGNTIYF
abundance: -; v_gene: TRBV10-2; j_gene: TRBJ1-1; d_gene: -; CDR3nt: TGTGCCAGCAGAGATACCGACAGGTTCACTGAAGCTTTCTTT; CDR3aa: CASRDTDRFTEAFF
abundance: many; v_gene: TRBV7-8; j_gene: TRBJ1-5; d_gene: -; CDR3nt: TGTGCCAGCAGCTTATCCAGGGCAGGTCAGCCCCAGCATTTT; CDR3aa: CASSLSRAGQPQHF
abundance: many; v_gene: TRBV11-2; j_gene: TRBJ2-2; d_gene: TRBD2; CDR3nt: TGTGCCAGCAGCTTAACTAGCGGCGCGAACACCGGGGAGCTGTTTTTT; CDR3aa: CASSLTSGANTGELFF
abundance: many; v_gene: TRBV7-3; j_gene: TRBJ2-2; d_gene: -; CDR3nt: TGTGCCAGCAGCTTATTATCGGGGGCTTCCGGGGAGCTGTTTTTT; CDR3aa: CASSLLSGASGELFF
abundance: few; v_gene: TRBV10-2; j_gene: TRBJ1-2; d_gene: -; CDR3nt: TGCGCCAGCAGTGCGGACATGAACTATGGCTACACCTTC; CDR3aa: CASSADMNYGYTF
abundance: -; v_gene: TRBV7-2; j_gene: TRBJ1-5; d_gene: -; CDR3nt: TGTGCCAGCAGGCGAGGAGCGGCCCAAGAGACCCAGCATTTT; CDR3aa: CASRRGAAQETQHF
abundance: many; v_gene: TRBV7-6; j_gene: TRBJ1-4; d_gene: -; CDR3nt: TGTGCCAGCGCTCCCGTCATCTCGGGAACAGTTAATGAAAAACTGTTTTTT; CDR3aa: CASAPVISGTVNEKLFF
abundance: many; v_gene: TRBV28; j_gene: TRBJ2-5; d_gene: -; CDR3nt: TGTGCCAGCAGCCTACGAAATGAAGAGACCCAGTACTTC; CDR3aa: CASSLRNEETQYF
abundance: -; v_gene: TRBV5-3; j_gene: TRBJ1-2; d_gene: -; CDR3nt: TGTGCCACCACGGGGGGAAGGGATGGCTACACCTTC; CDR3aa: CATTGGRDGYTF
abundance: -; v_gene: TRBV19; j_gene: TRBJ1-5; d_gene: -; CDR3nt: TGTGCCAGTAGTAAAACAGGTTTCAGCAATCAGCCCCAGCATTTT; CDR3aa: CASSKTGFSNQPQHF
abundance: -; v_gene: TRBV6-5; j_gene: TRBJ1-2; d_gene: TRBD1; CDR3nt: TGTGCCAGCAGTGAAGAAGGCCGGACAGGGAGCTATGGCTACACCTTC; CDR3aa: CASSEEGRTGSYGYTF
abundance: -; v_gene: TRBV7-9; j_gene: TRBJ1-2; d_gene: -; CDR3nt: TGTGCCAGCAGCGGCTGGACTAGCGGGCCGAACTATGGCTACACCTTC; CDR3aa: CASSGWTSGPNYGYTF
abundance: -; v_gene: TRBV14; j_gene: TRBJ1-1; d_gene: -; CDR3nt: TGTGCCAGCCAAGGGACGGTCAACACTGAAGCTTTCTTT; CDR3aa: CASQGTVNTEAFF
abundance: -; v_gene: TRBV11-2; j_gene: TRBJ1-4; d_gene: TRBD1; CDR3nt: TGTGCCAGCAGCCGCGGACAGGGAATTAATGAAAAACTGTTTTTT; CDR3aa: CASSRGQGINEKLFF